Listed here are 26 T cell receptor beta chains from one sample, sequenced in a study of cytomegalovirus exposure and HLA in healthy donors. Profiling relied on immunoSEQ multiplex PCR, and the TCRdb table lists in-frame clones only, not all of them. This table holds around 160,000 clones, roughly 84% found once. The sample comprised PBMCs. All receptors derive from a man aged 30 to 45 in good health and CMV-seropositive.

The CDR3, as DNA: TGTGCCAGCAGCCGAGGGCTGGACCAGCCCCAGCATTTT. It is translated as CASSRGLDQPQHF. The chain carries TRBV27 and TRBJ1-5; D gene unclear. The V and J ends lost 6 bases and 7 bases respectively, with 13 bases between them. The V gene's germline CDR1 is MNHEY and CDR2 SMNVEV (reference sequence). This CDR3 is 13 amino acids long.

This CDR3 is CASSQGLAVQPQHF. CDR3 nucleotides: TGCGCCAGCAGCCAAGGGTTGGCTGTTCAGCCCCAGCATTTT. The V call is TRBV4-3, the J call TRBJ1-5, with D unresolved. CDR1 is LGHNA and CDR2 is YSLEER in the germline V gene. The ends were cut back, 1 base at V and 6 bases at J, with 10 bases in the middle. The CDR3 totals 14 residues.

About this clone: The same CDR3 can be traced to other DNA sequences in this sample. V gene TRBV7-2 combines with J gene TRBJ1-5; maybe TRBD1 (5 bases). This CDR3 has 13 amino acids. The V end was cut by 6 bases, the J end by 2 bases, with 8 bases between. CDR1 is SGHTA and CDR2 is FQGNSA in the germline V gene. In nucleotides, the CDR3 is TGTGCCAGCAGTTCACAGGGCAATCAGCCCCAGCATTTT. As protein: CASSSQGNQPQHF.

The rearrangement links TRBV5-4 to TRBJ2-7; weak D call: TRBD1 (6 bases). Trimming cost V 4 bases and J 1 base, with 15 bases left between them. The CDR3 spans 15 residues. The germline V gene encodes CDR1 SGHNT and CDR2 YYREEE (reference sequence). CDR3 nucleotide sequence: TGTGCCAGCAGCCCAGGGACGGACAGTTCCTACGAGCAGTACTTC. Translation gives CASSPGTDSSYEQYF.

The chain links TRBV15 to TRBJ2-7, with a possible D match to TRBD2 (7 bases). The CDR3 is 14 residues long. CDR1 LNHNV and CDR2 YYDKDF come from the germline V gene (reference sequence). V shed 3 bases and J shed 3 bases, with 12 bases lying between them. CDR3 amino acids: CATSSGGQGYEQYF. The CDR3 DNA sequence: TGTGCCACCAGCAGCGGGGGGCAGGGCTACGAGCAGTACTTC.

Here the CDR3 reads CASSWTETSPTKQYF. In DNA form, the CDR3 reads TGTGCCAGCAGTTGGACAGAAACTTCCCCTACGAAGCAGTACTTC. This chain links TRBV7-2 with TRBJ2-7; D is possibly TRBD1 (6 bases). The CDR3 has 15 amino acids. The V gene lost 6 bases and the J gene lost 8 bases, with 23 bases spanning the gap. Per germline, CDR1 SGHTA and CDR2 FQGNSA.

The rearrangement uses TRBV27 and TRBJ2-7, with a possible D match to TRBD1 (5 bases). Between the trimmed V and J ends, which lost 3 bases and 4 bases, there was a span of 13 bases. The germline V gene encodes CDR1 MNHEY and CDR2 SMNVEV (reference sequence). The CDR3 is 14 residues long. The CDR3 nucleotides read TGTGCCAGCAGTTTCCAGGGTACCTTTTACGAGCAGTACTTC. This encodes CASSFQGTFYEQYF.

This chain uses TRBV29-1 with TRBJ1-2; D gene uncertain. CDR1 and CDR2 (germline): SQVTM, ANQGSEA. CDR3 length equals 12 residues. V was shortened by 4 bases and J by 6 bases, with 12 bases between the two germline ends. The CDR3 bases are TGCAGCGTTGTTCGGGGAACCCATGGCTACACCTTC. Protein sequence: CSVVRGTHGYTF. Full variable domain (missing parts from reference TRBV29-1 and TRBJ1-2): SAVISQKPSRDICQRGTSLTIQCQVDSQVTMMFWYRQQPGQSLTLIATANQGSEATYESGFVIDKFPISRPNLTFSTLTVSNMSPEDSSIYLCSVVRGTHGYTFGSGTRLTVV.

The rearrangement joins TRBV19 to TRBJ2-3; TRBD1 is a possible D gene (5 bases). The CDR3 has 14 amino acids. The germline V gene has CDR1 LNHDA and CDR2 SQIVND (reference sequence). V lost 5 bases and J lost 3, with 12 bases in between. The CDR3 loop reads CASSGEKGTDTQYF. The CDR3 bases are TGTGCCAGTAGTGGCGAAAAGGGGACAGATACGCAGTATTTT.

CDR3 bases: TGTGCCAGCTGGTCGGGGACAGTTCAAGATTACGAGCAGTACTTC. Amino acid sequence: CASWSGTVQDYEQYF. The rearrangement joins TRBV6-1 to TRBJ2-7, with 7 bases lining up with TRBD1. After removal of 8 bases from V and 4 bases from J, the junction contained 14 bases not matched to a gene. This CDR3 contains 15 residues. Looked up from germline, CDR1 is MNHNS and CDR2 is SASEGT.

The rearrangement uses TRBV19 and TRBJ2-7; 8 bases fit TRBD1. The CDR3 spans 15 residues. V lost 3 bases, J lost 5 bases, and 9 bases stayed unmatched. Per germline, CDR1 LNHDA and CDR2 SQIVND (reference sequence). This CDR3 reads CASSIGQGALNEQYF. The CDR3 DNA follows: TGTGCCAGTAGTATTGGTCAGGGGGCTCTCAACGAGCAGTACTTC.

The V call is TRBV2, the J call TRBJ2-3; perhaps TRBD2 as D (6 bases). The length of the CDR3 is 14 residues. Germline V gene sequence: CDR1 SNHLY, CDR2 FYNNEI. V lost 7 bases to trimming and J lost 1 base, with 12 bases between them. As DNA, the CDR3 is TGTGCCAGCAACATGCGGGGTGGCACAGATACGCAGTATTTT. Translated: CASNMRGGTDTQYF.

The rearrangement joins TRBV28 to TRBJ1-2; D remains unclear. CDR1 is MDHEN and CDR2 is SYDVKM in the germline V gene. The CDR3 is 14 residues long. V lost 2 bases, J lost 4 bases, and 11 bases lay in between. CDR3 loop: CASSLVAGTYGYTF. The CDR3 DNA is TGTGCCAGCAGTTTAGTCGCGGGCACCTATGGCTACACCTTC.

The rearrangement uses TRBV5-1 and TRBJ2-2, with D hard to call. The CDR3 is 14 amino acids. V shed 0 bases and J shed 1 base, with 4 bases lying between them. The germline V gene encodes CDR1 SGHRS and CDR2 YFSETQ. The chain's CDR3 is CASSLAGNTGELFF. The CDR3 coding sequence is TGCGCCAGCAGCTTGGCAGGGAACACCGGGGAGCTGTTTTTT.

The gene calls are TRBV28 and TRBJ2-1; possible D gene TRBD2, 5 bases. The CDR3 totals 14 residues. V shed 0 bases and J shed 7 bases, with 10 bases lying between them. Germline CDR1 is MDHEN and CDR2 is SYDVKM. CDR3 sequence (DNA): TGTGCCAGCAGTTTATGGTCACTAGTTAATGAGCAGTTCTTC. Its protein is CASSLWSLVNEQFF.

This rearrangement joins TRBV19 to TRBJ2-7; TRBD1 matches at 9 bases. Germline V gene data show CDR1 as LNHDA and CDR2 as SQIVND (reference sequence). This CDR3 is 17 amino acids long. J gave up 0 bases and V 4 bases, and 10 bases lay outside the gene matches. This CDR3 is CASSRGQGSSGSYEQYF. The DNA of the CDR3 is TGTGCCAGTAGTAGGGGACAGGGCTCTAGCGGCTCCTACGAGCAGTACTTC.

The chain is built from TRBV28 and TRBJ2-6; D is ambiguous. Trimming took off 3 bases at V and 2 bases at J, with 8 bases between the two ends. Germline V gene lookup returns CDR1 MDHEN and CDR2 SYDVKM. This CDR3 spans 15 amino acids. DNA of the CDR3: TGTGCCAGCAGTTTGATAGCAACTGGGGCCAACGTCCTGACTTTC. Protein: CASSLIATGANVLTF.

As DNA, the CDR3 is TGTGCCAGCTCATCCGCGGGGGGCAACTCCCATAACTATGGCTACACCTTC. It codes for CASSSAGGNSHNYGYTF. The chain carries TRBV18 and TRBJ1-2; D perhaps matches TRBD1 (6 bases). The CDR3 sequence is 17 residues long. Trimming removed 5 bases at V and 1 base at J, with 20 bases between. CDR1 and CDR2 (germline): KGHSH, LQKENI.

V and J are TRBV11-2 and TRBJ1-2, with D possibly matching TRBD1 (6 bases). V was cut by 5 bases and J by 4 bases, with 11 bases left in between. This CDR3 region has 13 residues. Germline CDR1 reads SGHAT; CDR2 reads FQNNGV. CDR3: CASSPTGIYGYTF. CDR3 bases: TGTGCCAGCAGCCCCACAGGGATCTATGGCTACACCTTC.

Turning to this clone: Different DNA sequences within this sample yield the same CDR3. The V gene is TRBV27, the J gene TRBJ2-2; 12 positions match TRBD2. CDR1 MNHEY and CDR2 SMNVEV come from the germline V gene (reference sequence). V lost 2 bases, J lost 5 bases, and 0 bases stayed unmatched. The CDR3 totals 15 residues. CDR3 protein: CASSLGLAGTGELFF. Here the CDR3 DNA reads TGTGCCAGCAGTTTAGGACTAGCGGGAACCGGGGAGCTGTTTTTT.

The CDR3 loop reads CASRRLAKTYEQYF. The CDR3 DNA sequence: TGTGCCAGCAGACGACTAGCAAAAACCTACGAGCAGTACTTC. The chain is built from TRBV13 and TRBJ2-7; TRBD2 agrees at 7 bases. The CDR3 length is 14 residues. Germline V gene lookup returns CDR1 PRHDT and CDR2 FYEKMQ (reference sequence). V lost 6 bases, J lost 2 bases, and 7 bases stayed unmatched.

This chain links TRBV4-3 with TRBJ2-2, with D hard to call. The V end lost 9 bases, the J end lost 7 bases, and 18 bases lay between the germline ends. Germline lookup yields CDR1 LGHNA and CDR2 YSLEER. The CDR3 has 14 amino acids. The CDR3 DNA reads as TGCGCCAGTTCACTGGCAACCAGGCACGGGGAGCTGTTTTTT. Translated: CASSLATRHGELFF.

The V call is TRBV19, the J call TRBJ2-5, with a possible D match to TRBD1 (5 bases). The V gene's germline CDR1 is LNHDA and CDR2 SQIVND (reference sequence). V was shortened by 4 bases and J by 2 bases, with 11 bases between the two germline ends. This CDR3 spans 14 amino acids. The CDR3 nucleotides are TGTGCCAGTAGTACCATGACAGCACAAGAGACCCAGTACTTC. This gives the protein CASSTMTAQETQYF.

The rearrangement joins TRBV5-1 to TRBJ2-2, with 7 nucleotides matching TRBD1. V gave up 0 bases and J gave up 6 bases; unmatched junction bases: 5. The germline V gene encodes CDR1 SGHRS and CDR2 YFSETQ. There are 15 residues in the CDR3. Written as DNA, the CDR3 is TGCGCCAGCAGCTTGGGGGTAACAGGGGCCGGGGAGCTGTTTTTT. Its protein product is CASSLGVTGAGELFF.

In this sample, this clone turned up many times. V gene TRBV10-1 combines with J gene TRBJ1-2; TRBD1 matches 7 bases. V dropped 5 bases and J dropped 2; count of bases not matched to a gene: 20. CDR1 is WNHNN, CDR2 SYGVQD, per germline (reference sequence). CDR3 length: 19 residues. The CDR3 protein is CASSYNDGGDRVENYGYTF. The CDR3 nucleotides read TGCGCCAGCAGTTACAACGACGGGGGAGACAGGGTAGAGAACTATGGCTACACCTTC.

The V call is TRBV5-5, the J call TRBJ1-2; D is perhaps TRBD1 (5 bases). The ends were cut back, 4 bases at V and 6 bases at J, with 16 bases in the middle. Germline V gene data show CDR1 as SGHKS and CDR2 as YYEKEE (reference sequence). CDR3 length equals 14 residues. CDR3 in amino acids: CASSDWRGSDGYTF. The CDR3 nucleotides read TGTGCCAGCAGCGATTGGAGGGGCTCGGATGGCTACACCTTC. Combining the CDR3 with reference TRBV5-5 and TRBJ1-2 gives the whole variable domain DAGVTQSPTHLIKTRGQQVTLRCSPISGHKSVSWYQQVLGQGPQFIFQYYEKEERGRGNFPDRFSARQFPNYSSELNVNALLLGDSALYLCASSDWRGSDGYTFGSGTRLTVV.